A single sample gave rise to the 8 T cell receptor beta chains below, sequenced in a study of metastatic and nonmetastatic thyroid tumors. With MiXCR, TCRdb reprocessed the PCR reads. There are 49,000 or so clones in the sample; about 22% occur only once, and around 3.2% lies in the top ten. No patient received treatment before thyroid surgery. Sequences were obtained from blood. The receptors come from a male donor with papillary thyroid cancer or a benign thyroid nodule (not recorded which). Some clones in this sample may be carry-over from other donors' samples.

This clone was picked up many times. The rearrangement links TRBV2 to TRBJ2-3, with D possibly matching TRBD2 (5 bases). With 6 bases removed from V and 5 bases from J, the gap between germline ends came to 12 bases. The V gene's germline CDR1 is SNHLY and CDR2 FYNNEI. This CDR3 is 13 amino acids long. CDR3 coding DNA: TGTGCCAGCAGGAGGGCGCCGGGAGATACGCAGTATTTT. Amino acid sequence: CASRRAPGDTQYF.

The rearrangement uses TRBV6-1 and TRBJ2-7, with D possibly TRBD1 on 6 matching bases. V was clipped by 2 bases and J by 3 bases, with 8 bases between them. Germline lookup yields CDR1 MNHNS and CDR2 SASEGT. The CDR3 contains 13 residues. The CDR3 reads CASSEIQGYEQYF. The CDR3 nucleotides are TGTGCCAGCAGTGAAATACAGGGCTACGAGCAGTACTTC.

This clone was counted ten times or more. V usage is TRBV11-2 and J usage is TRBJ2-1; D uncertain. The CDR3 contains 11 residues. Germline values: CDR1 SGHAT, CDR2 FQNNGV. V gave up 4 bases and J gave up 9 bases, with 7 bases separating them. CDR3 loop: CASSSGFEQFF. For the CDR3, the DNA is TGTGCCAGCAGCTCCGGCTTTGAGCAGTTCTTC.

This clone was detected many times. The J gene is TRBJ2-7, the V gene TRBV10-1; D ambiguous. In germline, CDR1 is WNHNN, CDR2 SYGVQD (reference sequence). The CDR3 sequence is 13 residues long. Deletions cut 4 bases from V and 1 base from J, with 8 bases between. As DNA, the CDR3 is TGCGCCAGCAGTGCTACCTTATCCTACGAGCAGTACTTC. Its translation: CASSATLSYEQYF.

J is TRBJ2-7 and V is TRBV10-3; D not resolved. V lost 6 bases and J lost 0, with 9 bases in between. The V gene's germline CDR1 is ENHRY and CDR2 SYGVKD. This CDR3 comprises 13 residues. Here the CDR3 DNA reads TGTGCCATCAGGAAGGGCAGCTCCTACGAGCAGTACTTC. Its translation is CAIRKGSSYEQYF.

The chain recombines TRBV7-6 with TRBJ2-1; 9 nucleotides agree with TRBD2. V trimming: 1 base; J trimming: 0 bases; junction bases outside the gene matches: 4. Per germline, CDR1 SGHVS and CDR2 FNYEAQ. The CDR3 sequence is 17 residues long. This CDR3 reads CASSLGLAESSYNEQFF. CDR3 DNA sequence: TGTGCCAGCAGCTTAGGACTAGCGGAAAGCTCCTACAATGAGCAGTTCTTC.

The V call is TRBV30, the J call TRBJ1-2, with D uncertain. Trimming removed 2 bases from V and 0 bases from J, with 16 bases in between. CDR3 length: 16 residues. Germline lookup yields CDR1 GTSNPN and CDR2 SVGIG (reference sequence). The CDR3: CAWSMVASVANYGYTF. The DNA of the CDR3 is TGTGCCTGGAGTATGGTGGCTTCCGTAGCTAACTATGGCTACACCTTC.

Many counts were recorded for this clone. At one end the junction does not follow the germline gene, possibly because of a read error. This CDR3 is also generated by other DNA sequences in the sample. The V and J genes are TRBV3-1 and TRBJ2-2, with TRBD1 as a possible D gene (6 bases). There are 14 residues in the CDR3. Germline CDR1 reads LGHDT; CDR2 reads YNNKEL (reference sequence). CDR3 DNA: TGTGCCAGCAGTCGACAGGAGAACACCGGGGAGCCGTTTTTT. This sequence encodes CASSRQENTGEPFF.